The sequence of this T cell receptor (beta chain) was determined in a study of pediatric ulcerative colitis. The study, taken as a whole, reports: All ulcerative colitis patients, but no controls, carried a couple of rectal clonotypes. Compared with controls, ulcerative colitis showed greater blood-rectum clone sharing.

Sequencing depth was up to 500,000 reads per sample. Some clones are missing from TCRdb's copy, which holds only in-frame ones; the method was immunoSEQ multiplex PCR. The sample records about 9,500 clones, 80% to 90% being singletons. The V gene's germline CDR1 is KGHSH and CDR2 LQKENI. The CDR3 totals 15 residues. The trim removed 2 bases at V and 3 bases at J, leaving 3 bases unmatched. This clone appeared once. Its antigen is unidentified. The receptor was derived from a girl aged 5-17 years with moderate ulcerative colitis. Material for sequencing was blood. This chain connects TRBV18 to TRBJ2-3; TRBD1 agrees at 9 bases. CDR3 bases: TGTGCCAGCTCACCAACAGGGGGCGCGACAGATACGCAGTATTTT. It yields the protein CASSPTGGATDTQYF.